This T cell receptor (beta chain) was identified during a study of cytomegalovirus exposure and HLA in healthy donors. The germline CDR1 and CDR2 sequences are LNHNV and YYDKDF (reference sequence). This CDR3 comprises 16 residues. With 9 bases removed from V and 0 bases from J, the gap between germline ends came to 19 bases. Primers: 60 Vbeta forward and 13 Jbeta reverse. In the study's own analysis: Among the unique TCR beta chains that a later analysis counted, about 85 million in all, about 11 million were shared. TCRdb's copy holds only in-frame clones and misses some; the assay was immunoSEQ multiplex PCR. The V and J calls and clone size come from that table; D and trimming were worked out from the DNA. This table holds about 170,000 clones, roughly 80% found once.

V is TRBV15 and J is TRBJ2-3; D possibly corresponds to TRBD2 (5 bases). This clonotype was obtained from a man younger than 40 in good health and CMV-seropositive. Sequenced: PBMCs. In nucleotides, the CDR3 is TGTGCCACGCAGAAGGGAGCAGTTAAAAGCACAGATACGCAGTATTTT. Its translation: CATQKGAVKSTDTQYF. The full variable domain, completed using reference TRBV15 and TRBJ2-3, is DAMVIQNPRYQVTQFGKPVTLSCSQTLNHNVMYWYQQKSSQAPKLLFHYYDKDFNNEADTPDNFQSRRPNTSFCFLDIRSPGLGDTAMYLCATQKGAVKSTDTQYFGPGTRLTVL.